These 23 T cell receptor beta chains originate from one sample sequenced in a study of T cells in Graves' hyperthyroidism and ophthalmopathy. Amplification of TCR beta CDR3 regions used RNA as the template. The TCR CDR3 first-round RT-PCR relied on the HTBI primer set. A single record per CDR3 protein comes from TCRdb applying MiXCR to the multiplex PCR reads. The sample gives about 400,000 distinct CDR3 sequences, roughly 15% of which show up once; 5.3% is in the top ten. The sequenced material came from blood. The receptor set was obtained from a woman younger than 35 with Graves' hyperthyroidism.

This clonotype appeared many times. V is TRBV11-2 and J is TRBJ2-7; 7 nucleotides agree with TRBD2. The germline CDR1 and CDR2 sequences are SGHAT and FQNNGV. V was pared by 1 base and J by 3 bases, with 6 bases of the junction left unmatched. The CDR3 sequence is 15 residues long. This chain's CDR3 is CASSLGSSGHYEQYF. In DNA form, the CDR3 reads TGTGCCAGCAGCTTAGGCTCTAGCGGCCACTACGAGCAGTACTTC.

V gene TRBV5-1 combines with J gene TRBJ1-2, with D tentatively TRBD1 (6 bases). The length of the CDR3 is 14 residues. The germline V gene encodes CDR1 SGHRS and CDR2 YFSETQ. V was clipped by 4 bases and J by 2 bases, with 12 bases between them. The CDR3 DNA reads TGCGCCAGCAGCCAACAGGGAGCGAACTATGGCTACACCTTC. It specifies CASSQQGANYGYTF.

The chain uses TRBV12-3 or TRBV12-4 and TRBJ1-1; 11 bases line up with TRBD1. The junction had 8 bases not matched to a gene; V was cut back by 0 bases and J by 5 bases. The CDR3 totals 17 residues. For the CDR3, the DNA is TGTGCCAGCAGTTTAGCGGGACCGGGACAGGGGGGAACTGAAGCTTTCTTT. Translation gives CASSLAGPGQGGTEAFF.

The gene calls are TRBV7-9 and TRBJ2-7, with D tentatively TRBD2 (5 bases). The CDR3 sequence is 16 residues long. Per the germline V gene, CDR1 is SEHNR and CDR2 is FQNEAQ (reference sequence). The germline V and J ends were trimmed by 4 bases and 0 bases, with 16 bases remaining between them. CDR3 amino acids: CASSYSAKSPSYEQYF. The CDR3, as DNA: TGTGCCAGCAGCTATAGCGCAAAGAGTCCCTCCTACGAGCAGTACTTC. The variable domain in full, completed from reference TRBV7-9 and TRBJ2-7, reads DTGVSQNPRHKITKRGQNVTFRCDPISEHNRLYWYRQTLGQGPEFLTYFQNEAQLEKSRLLSDRFSAERPKGSFSTLEIQRTEQGDSAMYLCASSYSAKSPSYEQYFGPGTRLTVT.

Of note for this clonotype: Because it lacks the conserved phenylalanine or tryptophan at the end, this CDR3 is likely a read error. The rearrangement uses TRBV10-1 and TRBJ2-5, with TRBD2 matching 7 bases. The CDR3 consists of 17 residues. The V gene's germline CDR1 is WNHNN and CDR2 SYGVQD (reference sequence). The ends lost 2 bases at V and 4 bases at J; junction bases unmatched: 13. This chain's CDR3 is CASSEGVPGSGGETQYS. CDR3 in DNA: TGCGCCAGCAGTGAGGGAGTCCCGGGGTCGGGGGGAGAGACCCAGTACTCC.

The chain couples TRBV2 to TRBJ2-5; possibly TRBD2 for D (6 bases). The CDR3 is 13 residues long. The V end lost 5 bases, the J end lost 3 bases, and 10 bases lay between the germline ends. Germline CDR1 is SNHLY and CDR2 is FYNNEI. CDR3: CASSTTGEETQYF. The CDR3 coding sequence is TGTGCCAGCAGTACAACGGGGGAAGAGACCCAGTACTTC.

The chain combines TRBV2 with TRBJ2-7; D gene ambiguous. V dropped 7 bases and J dropped 3 bases, with 13 bases sitting between them. The CDR3 has 13 amino acids. In germline, CDR1 is SNHLY, CDR2 FYNNEI. The CDR3 DNA sequence: TGTGCCAGCAAGGTCGTTGGCGTCTACGAGCAGTACTTC. Translation gives CASKVVGVYEQYF.

This clonotype was seen many times. The rearrangement joins TRBV12-3 or TRBV12-4 to TRBJ2-5; 14 bases match TRBD2. This CDR3 comprises 17 residues. J was trimmed by 5 bases and V by 6 bases; bases with no gene match: 11. CDR3 residues: CASSLGLAGDEGETQYF. DNA for the CDR3: TGTGCCAGCAGCCTGGGACTAGCGGGAGACGAGGGGGAGACCCAGTACTTC.

The chain uses TRBV29-1 and TRBJ2-3, with D unresolved. This CDR3 contains 14 residues. Germline loops: CDR1 SQVTM, CDR2 ANQGSEA. V lost 5 bases, J lost 4 bases, and 16 bases lay in between. The CDR3 here is CSVWMAGRPDTQYF. In DNA form, the CDR3 reads TGCAGCGTTTGGATGGCAGGTCGCCCAGATACGCAGTATTTT.

This clonotype was found a few times. This chain links TRBV29-1 with TRBJ2-3; 7 bases match TRBD2. V shed 1 base, J shed 0 bases, and the junction held 7 bases outside the gene matches. The CDR3 totals 16 residues. Germline V gives CDR1 SQVTM, CDR2 ANQGSEA. For the CDR3, the DNA is TGCAGCGTTGAAGGCCGGAGCGGGACTAGCACAGATACGCAGTATTTT. Amino acids: CSVEGRSGTSTDTQYF.

The chain recombines TRBV6-2 or TRBV6-3 with TRBJ2-3, with no clear D. Trimming took off 10 bases at V and 2 bases at J, with 13 bases between the two ends. CDR3 size: 13 residues. Germline V lookup: CDR1 MNHEY, CDR2 SVGEGT. CDR3 sequence reads: CATQELVTDTQYF. The CDR3 nucleotides read TGTGCCACCCAGGAATTAGTCACAGATACGCAGTATTTT.

This clonotype was seen repeatedly, ten times or more. The rearrangement uses TRBV28 and TRBJ1-2; TRBD1 might be the D (5 bases). Germline V CDR1 and CDR2: MDHEN, SYDVKM. This CDR3 spans 14 amino acids. Between the trimmed V and J ends, which lost 1 base and 4 bases, there was a span of 10 bases. The CDR3 reads CASSLLGVSYGYTF. CDR3 DNA: TGTGCCAGCAGTTTATTGGGGGTGAGCTATGGCTACACCTTC.

The chain uses TRBV20-1 and TRBJ1-1, with a possible D match to TRBD1 (6 bases). Germline V gives CDR1 DFQATT, CDR2 SNEGSKA (reference sequence). CDR3 length: 11 residues. The V gene lost 4 bases and the J gene lost 12 bases, with 15 bases spanning the gap. CDR3 residues: CSAIGTRETFF. CDR3 DNA: TGCAGTGCTATAGGGACAAGGGAAACTTTCTTT.

The gene calls are TRBV6-5 and TRBJ1-2; a weak D match, TRBD1 (5 bases). There are 15 residues in the CDR3. V gave up 2 bases and J gave up 2 bases, with 12 bases separating them. CDR1 is MNHEY, CDR2 SVGAGI, per germline. CDR3 loop: CASSYGDPGNYGYTF. The CDR3, as DNA: TGTGCCAGCAGTTACGGGGACCCGGGGAACTATGGCTACACCTTC.

This clonotype appeared many times. The chain recombines TRBV27 with TRBJ2-1, with D perhaps matching TRBD1 or TRBD2 (5 bases each). The germline CDR1 and CDR2 sequences are MNHEY and SMNVEV (reference sequence). The CDR3 contains 14 residues. V was cut by 6 bases and J by 8 bases, with 17 bases left in between. The CDR3 protein is CASRARGPADEQFF. CDR3 sequence (DNA): TGTGCCAGCAGGGCGAGGGGTCCAGCGGATGAGCAGTTCTTC.

This clonotype was counted many times. J is TRBJ2-3 and V is TRBV12-3 or TRBV12-4; 7 bases agree with TRBD2. Trimming at V came to 5 bases and at J to 2 bases, leaving 10 bases not matched to a gene. This CDR3 contains 16 residues. The CDR3 DNA follows: TGTGCCAGCAGTCCTCTAGCGGACCTAGTCACAGATACGCAGTATTTT. Translating it yields CASSPLADLVTDTQYF.

In this sample, this clonotype turned up many times. The chain carries TRBV12-3 or TRBV12-4 and TRBJ2-3; D is unresolved. The CDR3 runs to 14 residues. V was shortened by 6 bases and J by 1 base, with 11 bases between the two germline ends. In DNA, the CDR3 is TGTGCCAGCAGCAGAACGGGCCGCACAGATACGCAGTATTTT. It codes for CASSRTGRTDTQYF.

This clonotype was seen a handful of times. The CDR3 loop is CASSQGTRVPHYEQYF. CDR3 DNA: TGTGCCAGCAGCCAAGGGACCAGAGTACCACACTACGAGCAGTACTTC. This chain links TRBV14 with TRBJ2-7; D remains ambiguous. This CDR3 contains 16 residues. V was cut by 1 base and J by 3 bases, with 16 bases left in between. CDR1 and CDR2 from the germline V gene are SGHDN and FVKESK.

This chain connects TRBV14 to TRBJ2-1; 9 nucleotides agree with TRBD2. The length of the CDR3 is 15 residues. Germline V CDR1 and CDR2: SGHDN, FVKESK. J lost 6 bases, V lost 3 bases, and 6 bases had no gene match. The CDR3 nucleotides read TGTGCCAGCAGCCAGTCGAGCGGGGGGAGCAATGAGCAGTTCTTC. It codes for CASSQSSGGSNEQFF.

This sequence joins TRBV30 and TRBJ1-1, with D maybe TRBD1 (6 bases). CDR1 GTSNPN and CDR2 SVGIG come from the germline V gene (reference sequence). Trimming stripped 3 bases from V and 6 bases from J, with 11 bases between. This CDR3 spans 12 amino acids. The CDR3 region has the DNA TGTGCCTGGAGGGGGGGCGGCCCTGAAGCTTTCTTT. It translates to CAWRGGGPEAFF.

V gene TRBV29-1 combines with J gene TRBJ2-2; 12 bases are shared with TRBD2. V was clipped by 4 bases and J by 6 bases; unmatched bases: 6. Germline V gene data show CDR1 as SQVTM and CDR2 as ANQGSEA. This CDR3 comprises 15 residues. The CDR3 DNA sequence: TGCAGCGTTGTAACTAGCGGGAGGACTCCCGGGGAGCTGTTTTTT. It codes for CSVVTSGRTPGELFF.

The V call is TRBV5-1, the J call TRBJ1-1, with D possibly being TRBD1 (5 bases). Between the trimmed V and J ends, which lost 2 bases and 1 base, there was a span of 12 bases. CDR1 is SGHRS and CDR2 is YFSETQ in the germline V gene. This CDR3 has 15 residues. CDR3 protein: CASSFTGGSNTEAFF. The CDR3 DNA reads TGCGCCAGCAGCTTCACAGGAGGATCGAACACTGAAGCTTTCTTT.

Ten or more counts support this clonotype. This chain uses TRBV18 with TRBJ2-1; TRBD1 or TRBD2 may be the D gene (5 bases each). V was cut by 5 bases and J by 3 bases, with 17 bases left in between. CDR1 and CDR2 from the germline V gene are KGHSH and LQKENI. The CDR3 spans 16 residues. The CDR3 protein is CASSEDPGTIYNEQFF. The CDR3 DNA reads as TGTGCCAGCTCAGAGGACCCCGGGACGATCTACAATGAGCAGTTCTTC.